This entry lists 3 T cell receptor beta chains sequenced from one sample in a study of T cell clones after liver transplantation. TCRdb's table, derived via immunoSEQ multiplex PCR, lists solely in-frame clones and lacks some. The sample contains roughly 15,000 clones, approximately 86% of which appear only once. The input for sequencing was CD8+ T cells from blood, taken around 4 years after liver transplant. These receptors originate from a human patient who received a liver transplant. Some T cells may be the graft donor's.

A word on this clone: A single base is all that separates this from a far larger clone, so a read error is likely. J is TRBJ2-2 and V is TRBV27; 9 nucleotides align to TRBD2. The CDR3 is 15 residues long. Germline V gene lookup returns CDR1 MNHEY and CDR2 SMNVEV (reference sequence). The CDR3 region has the DNA TGTGCCAGCAGCTCTAGCGGGACGAACACCGGGGAGCTGGTTTTT. Protein product: CASSSSGTNTGELVF.

This clone has a single count. The V gene is TRBV18, the J gene TRBJ1-1; TRBD1 matches at 8 bases. This CDR3 has 14 amino acids. Germline V gene lookup returns CDR1 KGHSH and CDR2 LQKENI. V was pared by 4 bases and J by 5 bases, with 6 bases of the junction left unmatched. The CDR3 region is CASSRGTGLTEAFF. As DNA, the CDR3 is TGTGCCAGCTCACGTGGGACAGGCTTGACTGAAGCTTTCTTT.

This clone turned up a few times. The V call is TRBV6-5, the J call TRBJ2-2; D not certain. The CDR3 is made up of 15 amino acids. Trimming removed 6 bases from V and 1 base from J, with 12 bases in between. CDR1 and CDR2 (germline): MNHEY, SVGAGI. The CDR3 DNA reads as TGTGCCAGCAGCCACCCCTGGGGGAACACCGGGGAGCTGTTTTTT. Protein sequence: CASSHPWGNTGELFF.